The 10 T cell receptor beta chains reported below all come from one sample, sequenced in a study of T cell repertoires and HLA-DP antigens. Sequencing was performed with immunoSEQ multiplex PCR; in TCRdb, only in-frame clones are kept and a portion is missing. The repertoire has around 100,000 clones, nearly 95% of them found once; the top ten carry less than 0.35%. Their cognate antigens are unknown. Sequencing was carried out using CD4+ T cells from PBMCs. The source of these receptors is a woman under 30 in good health and CMV-seronegative.

V gene TRBV5-1 combines with J gene TRBJ2-7; 10 nucleotides match TRBD1. The CDR3 contains 13 residues. Germline CDR1 is SGHRS and CDR2 is YFSETQ. The CDR3 DNA sequence: TGCGCCAGCAGCTTTACGGGGACAGGGGAGCGGTACGTC. It encodes CASSFTGTGERYV.

The chain recombines TRBV7-9 with TRBJ2-5; D is possibly TRBD1 (5 bases). V lost 0 bases and J lost 2, with 7 bases in between. CDR1 and CDR2 (germline): SEHNR, FQNEAQ (reference sequence). The CDR3 extends over 14 amino acids. CDR3 sequence: CASSLAKGQETQYF. CDR3 DNA sequence: TGTGCCAGCAGCTTAGCGAAGGGGCAAGAGACCCAGTACTTC.

V gene TRBV27 combines with J gene TRBJ2-7; 10 nucleotides line up with TRBD2. J was trimmed by 5 bases and V by 3 bases; bases with no gene match: 7. Germline CDR1 reads MNHEY; CDR2 reads SMNVEV (reference sequence). This CDR3 region has 15 residues. In DNA, the CDR3 is TGTGCCAGCAGTTTCAGTAGCGGGAGGAGCAACGAGCAGTACTTC. Its protein product is CASSFSSGRSNEQYF.

This chain joins TRBV30 and TRBJ2-1, with 7 bases fitting TRBD2. Germline V gene lookup returns CDR1 GTSNPN and CDR2 SVGIG (reference sequence). The CDR3 length is 15 residues. Trimming cost V 2 bases and J 5 bases; bases outside gene matches: 9. CDR3 loop: CAWSYISGWDNEQFF. The DNA for the CDR3 is TGTGCCTGGAGTTATATTAGCGGGTGGGACAATGAGCAGTTCTTC.

This chain joins TRBV7-9 and TRBJ2-6; tentative D call: TRBD2 (6 bases). Germline V CDR1 and CDR2: SEHNR, FQNEAQ (reference sequence). The CDR3 totals 16 residues. Between the trimmed V and J ends, which lost 7 bases and 4 bases, there was a span of 17 bases. The CDR3 DNA reads TGTGCCAGCACCCCAATGGGAGGTATCGGGGCCAACGTCCTGACTTTC. As protein: CASTPMGGIGANVLTF. The full variable domain, completed using reference TRBV7-9 and TRBJ2-6, is DTGVSQNPRHKITKRGQNVTFRCDPISEHNRLYWYRQTLGQGPEFLTYFQNEAQLEKSRLLSDRFSAERPKGSFSTLEIQRTEQGDSAMYLCASTPMGGIGANVLTFGAGSRLTVL.

The CDR3 nucleotides are TGTGCCAGCAGCTTGGGGGGGTTCACAGATACGCAGTATTTT. Translation: CASSLGGFTDTQYF. V and J are TRBV7-3 and TRBJ2-3; 7 positions agree with TRBD2. Germline CDR1 is SGHTA and CDR2 is FQGTGA. This CDR3 is built from 14 residues. The J segment lost 2 bases and the V segment lost 3 bases, leaving 2 bases of the junction unmatched.

The chain couples TRBV4-1 to TRBJ1-2; D not resolved. The CDR3 runs 15 residues. Germline-derived CDR1 and CDR2 are MGHRA and YSYEKL. Trimming left V 4 bases short and J 1 base short, with 13 bases between. The DNA of the CDR3 is TGCGCCAGCAGCCCAATTAGGACTGTTAACTATGGCTACACCTTC. Protein: CASSPIRTVNYGYTF.

The chain uses TRBV2 and TRBJ2-6; D may be TRBD1 (6 bases). This CDR3 is built from 16 residues. Germline-derived CDR1 and CDR2 are SNHLY and FYNNEI. The CDR3 coding sequence is TGTGCTTTAAAGGGGGACCTCCTCTCTGGGGCCAACGTCCTGACTTTC. Amino acids: CALKGDLLSGANVLTF.

V is TRBV4-2 and J is TRBJ1-1, with TRBD1 matching 9 bases. CDR1 is LGHNA and CDR2 is YNFKEQ in the germline V gene. This CDR3 contains 16 residues. With 1 base clipped from V and 1 base from J, the junction kept 4 bases outside the gene matches. Here the CDR3 reads CASSQGGQGGNTEAFF. DNA for the CDR3: TGTGCCAGCAGCCAAGGGGGACAGGGAGGGAACACTGAAGCTTTCTTT.

The chain employs TRBV6-6 and TRBJ2-7; D may be TRBD1 or TRBD2 (6 bases each). The CDR3 length is 15 residues. Germline-derived CDR1 and CDR2 are MNHNY and SVGAGI (reference sequence). Trimming shortened V by 2 bases and J by 3 bases, and 14 bases separated the two germline ends. Written as DNA, the CDR3 is TGTGCCAGCAGTTACGCATTACAGGGAGGCTACGAGCAGTACTTC. Translated: CASSYALQGGYEQYF.